Presented here are 15 T cell receptor beta chains from one specimen sequenced in a study of cytotoxic CD8 clonotypes in ibrutinib-treated CLL. TCRdb's table, derived via immunoSEQ multiplex PCR, lists solely in-frame clones and lacks some. The data contain around 40,000 clones, less than 85% of them singletons. The sequenced sample was PBMCs, obtained at disease progression, from a patient treated with ibrutinib. The receptors were gathered from a human donor with chronic lymphocytic leukemia.

The V and J genes are TRBV6-5 and TRBJ1-1; D is undetermined. CDR1 is MNHEY, CDR2 SVGAGI, per germline. V was trimmed by 6 bases and J by 1 base, leaving 9 bases between them. CDR3 length: 13 residues. CDR3: CASRVGTNTEAFF. The CDR3 coding sequence is TGTGCCAGCAGGGTAGGAACGAACACTGAAGCTTTCTTT.

The chain couples TRBV5-8 to TRBJ1-2, with D unclear. Germline lookup yields CDR1 SGHTS and CDR2 YDEGEE. With 4 bases removed from V and 8 bases from J, the gap between germline ends came to 12 bases. The CDR3 contains 12 residues. CDR3 nucleotide sequence: TGTGCCAGCAGCCTTGTGAGAAGGGGCTACACCTTC. It yields the protein CASSLVRRGYTF.

The J gene is TRBJ2-7, the V gene TRBV5-1; D call uncertain. This CDR3 region has 13 residues. The V gene lost 2 bases and the J gene lost 5 bases, with 11 bases spanning the gap. Germline V CDR1 and CDR2: SGHRS, YFSETQ. CDR3 region: CASSLGQVDEQYF. CDR3 nucleotides: TGCGCCAGCAGCTTAGGGCAGGTAGACGAGCAGTACTTC.

V and J are TRBV15 and TRBJ2-5; 8 nucleotides line up with TRBD2. The CDR3 extends over 15 amino acids. V was clipped by 6 bases and J by 10 bases; unmatched bases: 16. The germline V gene has CDR1 LNHNV and CDR2 YYDKDF (reference sequence). In DNA form, the CDR3 reads TGTGCCACCAGAGATAGCGGGGTCGTAAAATGGGACCAGTACTTC. It codes for CATRDSGVVKWDQYF.

To note about this clone: An end of the junction does not agree with germline; a read error may underlie this. This sample includes further DNA sequences coding for the same CDR3. This sequence joins TRBV2 and TRBJ1-4, with 7 bases lining up with TRBD1. Germline lookup yields CDR1 SNHLY and CDR2 FYNNEI. The CDR3 consists of 11 residues. The CDR3 DNA follows: TGTGCCAGCAGCCTGACAGGGAGGGTCCTTTTT. Translating it yields CASSLTGRVLF.

The V gene is TRBV6-1, the J gene TRBJ2-3; 8 bases align to TRBD1. This CDR3 has 15 amino acids. After removal of 6 bases from V and 5 bases from J, the junction contained 10 bases not matched to a gene. Germline V gives CDR1 MNHNS, CDR2 SASEGT. CDR3 nucleotides: TGTGCCAGCAGCCTAATGACAGGGGCGAAAGATACGCAGTATTTT. This translates into CASSLMTGAKDTQYF.

The V call is TRBV10-3, the J call TRBJ1-5; D is undetermined. CDR3 size: 12 residues. Germline V gene data show CDR1 as ENHRY and CDR2 as SYGVKD. Trimming took off 4 bases at V and 5 bases at J, with 6 bases between the two ends. The CDR3 DNA is TGTGCCATCAGTGGATCAGATCAGCCCCAGCATTTT. It encodes CAISGSDQPQHF.

The rearrangement joins TRBV7-8 to TRBJ1-1; no firm D call. V shed 2 bases and J shed 6 bases, with 16 bases lying between them. The V gene's germline CDR1 is SGHVS and CDR2 FQNEAQ. The CDR3 runs to 15 residues. This CDR3 is CASSLQRGGRPEAFF. CDR3 coding DNA: TGTGCCAGCAGCTTACAACGGGGTGGTCGCCCTGAAGCTTTCTTT.

The rearrangement uses TRBV28 and TRBJ1-6; tentatively, D is TRBD1 (5 bases). The CDR3 contains 17 residues. The germline CDR1 and CDR2 sequences are MDHEN and SYDVKM. Trimming removed 0 bases at V and 0 bases at J, with 9 bases between. The CDR3 nucleotides read TGTGCCAGCAGTTTATGGGGGGGATTCTCCTATAATTCACCCCTCCACTTT. Protein: CASSLWGGFSYNSPLHF.

The J gene is TRBJ2-3, the V gene TRBV6-1; either TRBD1 or TRBD2 may fit D (5 bases each). Trimming removed 1 base at V and 1 base at J, with 9 bases between. The V gene's germline CDR1 is MNHNS and CDR2 SASEGT. The CDR3 is made up of 15 amino acids. In DNA, the CDR3 is TGTGCCAGCAGTGAAGAGGGACGGCGCACAGATACGCAGTATTTT. Protein sequence: CASSEEGRRTDTQYF.

The chain is built from TRBV4-1 and TRBJ2-2; a possible D gene is TRBD1 (6 bases). Germline V gene sequence: CDR1 MGHRA, CDR2 YSYEKL. The CDR3 spans 19 residues. The germline V and J ends were trimmed by 0 bases and 2 bases, with 19 bases remaining between them. Written as DNA, the CDR3 is TGCGCCAGCAGCCAAGAGTGGGTAGGGACAATCGACAACACCGGGGAGCTGTTTTTT. This gives the protein CASSQEWVGTIDNTGELFF.

This sequence joins TRBV2 and TRBJ2-2; TRBD1 matches 8 bases. The V segment lost 5 bases and the J segment 5 bases; nucleotides outside the gene matches: 7. The CDR3 runs 15 residues. From germline, CDR1 is SNHLY and CDR2 FYNNEI. The CDR3 reads CASSLGQGATGELFF. The CDR3 coding sequence is TGTGCCAGCAGTCTAGGGCAGGGGGCAACCGGGGAGCTGTTTTTT.

This sequence joins TRBV10-3 and TRBJ2-1; D may match TRBD1 or TRBD2 (5 bases each). V lost 6 bases and J lost 5, with 17 bases in between. Germline loops: CDR1 ENHRY, CDR2 SYGVKD. CDR3 length: 15 amino acids. The CDR3 bases are TGTGCCATCAGGCCCCGGGACGGTGCCAACAATGAGCAGTTCTTC. It translates to CAIRPRDGANNEQFF.

V is TRBV27 and J is TRBJ2-1; tentatively, D is TRBD2 (6 bases). The CDR3 has 12 amino acids. Germline loops: CDR1 MNHEY, CDR2 SMNVEV (reference sequence). V was cut by 6 bases and J by 9 bases, with 12 bases left in between. CDR3 nucleotides: TGTGCCAGCAGCCTAGGGCGGGGTGAGCAGTTCTTC. Translation: CASSLGRGEQFF.

This clone was found a few times. The chain recombines TRBV10-2 with TRBJ2-7; D is perhaps TRBD1 (5 bases). Germline V lookup: CDR1 WSHSY, CDR2 SAAADI. CDR3 size: 13 residues. Trimming left V 3 bases short and J 5 bases short, with 11 bases between. CDR3 sequence reads: CASSEPGWDEQYF. The CDR3 bases are TGCGCCAGCAGTGAACCAGGGTGGGACGAGCAGTACTTC.